The 5 T cell receptor beta chains given below trace back to one sample, sequenced in a study of T cell responses to AZD1222 COVID-19 vaccine. The protocol was immunoSEQ multiplex PCR, while the TCRdb copy is restricted to in-frame clones and leaves out a portion. In the table there are around 140,000 clones, around 90% of which are singletons. Source: peripheral blood, taken 28 days after the second AZD1222 dose. The receptor source for this set is an adult who received the AZD1222 COVID-19 vaccine.

This sequence joins TRBV9 and TRBJ2-1, with TRBD2 identical over 9 bases. CDR1 is SGDLS and CDR2 is YYNGEE in the germline V gene. With 5 bases clipped from V and 7 bases from J, the junction kept 19 bases outside the gene matches. The CDR3 is 18 amino acids. The CDR3 here is CASSTIGRGGRSANEQFF. In DNA, the CDR3 is TGTGCCAGCAGTACGATTGGGCGGGGGGGCCGAAGCGCAAATGAGCAGTTCTTC. The full variable domain, in which reference TRBV9 and TRBJ2-1 provide the parts outside the CDR3, is DSGVTQTPKHLITATGQRVTLRCSPRSGDLSVYWYQQSLDQGLQFLIQYYNGEERAKGNILERFSAQQFPDLHSELNLSSLELGDSALYFCASSTIGRGGRSANEQFFGPGTRLTVL.

The gene calls are TRBV28 and TRBJ2-7; 7 nucleotides agree with TRBD1. The CDR3 is 14 amino acids. V dropped 4 bases and J dropped 3; count of bases not matched to a gene: 6. Germline-derived CDR1 and CDR2 are MDHEN and SYDVKM. The CDR3 DNA reads TGTGCCAGCAGTTCCACAGGGGAGCGCTACGAGCAGTACTTC. As protein: CASSSTGERYEQYF.

This clone was seen more than once but under ten times. The gene calls are TRBV4-1 and TRBJ1-1; 11 positions agree with TRBD1. This CDR3 spans 17 amino acids. Germline V gives CDR1 MGHRA, CDR2 YSYEKL. The J segment lost 3 bases and the V segment lost 2 bases, leaving 8 bases of the junction unmatched. This CDR3 reads CASSQSWTGGFDTEAFF. The DNA for the CDR3 is TGCGCCAGCAGCCAATCATGGACAGGGGGCTTCGACACTGAAGCTTTCTTT.

This rearrangement joins TRBV9 to TRBJ1-2; D is uncertain. Trimming took off 0 bases at V and 3 bases at J, with 9 bases between the two ends. The CDR3 is 14 amino acids. Germline assignment: CDR1 SGDLS and CDR2 YYNGEE. CDR3 nucleotide sequence: TGTGCCAGCAGCGTAGGAGCCAGTGACTATGGCTACACCTTC. This translates into CASSVGASDYGYTF. Full variable domain (remainder filled in from reference TRBV9 and TRBJ1-2): DSGVTQTPKHLITATGQRVTLRCSPRSGDLSVYWYQQSLDQGLQFLIQYYNGEERAKGNILERFSAQQFPDLHSELNLSSLELGDSALYFCASSVGASDYGYTFGSGTRLTVV.

The CDR3 DNA follows: TGTGCCAGCAGCCAAGTAGGTATGGGCGCCAGCACAGATACGCAGTATTTT. This translates into CASSQVGMGASTDTQYF. The genes are TRBV3-1 (or the pseudogene TRBV3-2) and TRBJ2-3; no firm D call. CDR3 length: 17 residues. Trimming left V 1 base short and J 0 bases short, with 14 bases between. Looked up from germline, CDR1 is LGHDT and CDR2 is YNNKEL (reference sequence).